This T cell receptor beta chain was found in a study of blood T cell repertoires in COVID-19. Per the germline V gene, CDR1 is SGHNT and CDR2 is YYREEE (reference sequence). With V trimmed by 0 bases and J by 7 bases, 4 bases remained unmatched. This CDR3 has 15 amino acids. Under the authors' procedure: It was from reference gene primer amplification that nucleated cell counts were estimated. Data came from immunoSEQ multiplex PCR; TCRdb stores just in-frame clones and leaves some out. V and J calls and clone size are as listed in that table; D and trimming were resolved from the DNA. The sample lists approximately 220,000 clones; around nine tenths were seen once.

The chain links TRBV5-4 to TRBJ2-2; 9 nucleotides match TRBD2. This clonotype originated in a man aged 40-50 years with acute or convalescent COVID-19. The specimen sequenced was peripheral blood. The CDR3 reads CASSLGGGAGGELFF. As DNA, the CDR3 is TGTGCCAGCAGCTTGGGCGGGGGGGCCGGCGGGGAGCTGTTTTTT.